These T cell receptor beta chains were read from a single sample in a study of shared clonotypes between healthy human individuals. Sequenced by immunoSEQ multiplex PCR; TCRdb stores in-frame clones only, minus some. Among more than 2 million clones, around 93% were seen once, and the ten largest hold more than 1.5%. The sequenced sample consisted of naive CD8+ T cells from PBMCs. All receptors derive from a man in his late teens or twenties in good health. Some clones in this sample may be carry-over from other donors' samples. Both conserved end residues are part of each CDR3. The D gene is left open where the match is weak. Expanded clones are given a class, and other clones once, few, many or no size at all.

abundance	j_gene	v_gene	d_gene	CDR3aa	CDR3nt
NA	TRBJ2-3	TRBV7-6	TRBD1	CASSLGTGSDTQYF	TGTGCCAGCAGCTTAGGGACAGGTTCAGATACGCAGTATTTT
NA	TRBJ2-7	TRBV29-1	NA	CSVEVADRSSYEQYF	TGCAGCGTTGAGGTCGCGGACCGGAGCTCCTACGAGCAGTACTTC
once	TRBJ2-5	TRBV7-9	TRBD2	CASSHSSGRRRETQYF	TGTGCCAGCAGCCACTCTAGCGGGAGGAGGAGGGAGACCCAGTACTTC
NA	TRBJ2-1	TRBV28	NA	CASSPDLGPNEQFF	TGTGCCAGCAGTCCCGACCTGGGCCCCAATGAGCAGTTCTTC
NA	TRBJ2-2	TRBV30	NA	CAWSVLGLPYLAGELFF	TGTGCCTGGAGTGTACTCGGACTCCCGTATTTGGCCGGGGAGCTGTTTTTT
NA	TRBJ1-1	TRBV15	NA	CATRDELRDTEAFF	TGTGCCACCAGGGACGAACTAAGGGACACTGAAGCTTTCTTT
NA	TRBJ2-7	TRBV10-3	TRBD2	CAISEGGLAVIGEQYF	TGTGCCATCAGTGAGGGGGGACTAGCAGTGATCGGGGAGCAGTACTTC
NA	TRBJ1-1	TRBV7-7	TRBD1	CASSLDAGGRNTEAFF	TGTGCCAGCAGCTTAGACGCAGGGGGGAGGAACACTGAAGCTTTCTTT
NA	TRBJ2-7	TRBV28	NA	CASSYTPQRVSYEQYF	TGTGCCAGCAGTTACACCCCCCAGAGGGTTTCCTACGAGCAGTACTTC
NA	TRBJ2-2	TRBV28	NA	CASSHRAGELFF	TGTGCCAGCAGCCATAGGGCCGGGGAGCTGTTTTTT
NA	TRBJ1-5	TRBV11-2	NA	CASSFGTFNQPQHF	TGTGCCAGCAGCTTCGGGACGTTCAATCAGCCCCAGCATTTT
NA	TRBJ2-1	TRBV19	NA	CASSILGYNEQFF	TGTGCCAGTAGTATCTTGGGGTACAATGAGCAGTTCTTC
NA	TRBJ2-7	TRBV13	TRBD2	CASSLMAGDSYEQYF	TGTGCCAGCAGCTTAATGGCGGGAGACTCCTACGAGCAGTACTTC
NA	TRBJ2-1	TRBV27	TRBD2	CASSLLAGTPSYNEQFF	TGTGCCAGCAGTTTGTTAGCGGGTACCCCTTCCTACAATGAGCAGTTCTTC
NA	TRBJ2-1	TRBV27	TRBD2	CASSGRVYNEQFF	TGTGCCAGCAGTGGGAGGGTTTACAATGAGCAGTTCTTC
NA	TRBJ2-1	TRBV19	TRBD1	CASSIPRQGHNEQFF	TGTGCCAGTAGTATACCAAGACAGGGCCACAATGAGCAGTTCTTC
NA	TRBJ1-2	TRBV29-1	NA	CSVSGVGYGYTF	TGCAGCGTGTCTGGGGTAGGCTATGGCTACACCTTC
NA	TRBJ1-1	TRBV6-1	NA	CASSEGGWFTEAFF	TGTGCCAGCAGTGAAGGAGGGTGGTTTACTGAAGCTTTCTTT
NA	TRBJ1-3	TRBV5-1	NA	CASSLAGTAGNTIYF	TGCGCCAGCAGCTTGGCCGGGACGGCTGGAAACACCATATATTTT
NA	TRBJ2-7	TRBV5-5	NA	CASSLGGTTYEQYF	TGTGCCAGCAGCTTGGGAGGGACCACCTACGAGCAGTACTTC
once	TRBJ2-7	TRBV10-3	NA	CAISEGREQYF	TGTGCCATCTCCGAGGGCCGCGAGCAGTACTTC